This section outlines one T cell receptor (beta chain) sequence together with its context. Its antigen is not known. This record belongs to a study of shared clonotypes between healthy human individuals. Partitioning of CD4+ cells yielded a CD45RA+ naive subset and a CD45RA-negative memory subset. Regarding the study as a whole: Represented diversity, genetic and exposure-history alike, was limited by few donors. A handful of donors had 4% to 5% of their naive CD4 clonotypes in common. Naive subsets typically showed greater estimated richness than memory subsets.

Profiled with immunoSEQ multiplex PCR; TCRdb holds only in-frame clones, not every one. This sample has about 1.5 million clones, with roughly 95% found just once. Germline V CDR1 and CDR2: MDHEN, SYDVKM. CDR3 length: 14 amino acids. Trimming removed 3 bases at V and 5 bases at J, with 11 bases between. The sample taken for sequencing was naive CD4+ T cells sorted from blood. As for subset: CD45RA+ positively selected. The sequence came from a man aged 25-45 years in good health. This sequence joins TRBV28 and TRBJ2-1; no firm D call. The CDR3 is CASSLAGYDNEQFF. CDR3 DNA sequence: TGTGCCAGCAGTTTGGCCGGGTACGACAATGAGCAGTTCTTC. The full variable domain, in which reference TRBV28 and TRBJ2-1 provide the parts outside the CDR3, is DVKVTQSSRYLVKRTGEKVFLECVQDMDHENMFWYRQDPGLGLRLIYFSYDVKMKEKGDIPEGYSVSREKKERFSLILESASTNQTSMYLCASSLAGYDNEQFFGPGTRLTVL.